This T cell receptor (beta chain) was sequenced for a study of CD8 T cells in Susac syndrome. CD8+ and CD4+ blood T cells underwent TCR beta sequencing. Random-hexamer reverse transcription was applied to roughly 0.5 to 1 ug RNA. The immunoSEQ assay covered 54 Vbeta and 13 Jbeta segments for CDR3. TCRdb analysed the immunoSEQ multiplex PCR reads with MiXCR anew, one entry per CDR3 protein. The sample lists about 190,000 distinct CDR3 sequences; more than 85% were seen once. The CDR3 totals 15 residues. V lost 0 bases, J lost 2 bases, and 8 bases lay in between. Germline CDR1 and CDR2: LGHDT and YNNKEL (reference sequence).

This clonotype was sampled from a human donor with Susac syndrome. The material sequenced was CD8+ T cells from PBMCs. The gene calls are TRBV3-1 and TRBJ1-5; D is perhaps TRBD1 (5 bases). The CDR3 coding sequence is TGTGCCAGCAGCCAAGAGGGGGAGGGCAATCAGCCCCAGCATTTT. This encodes CASSQEGEGNQPQHF.